This TCR beta chain was sequenced during a study of blood T cell repertoires in COVID-19. Study details: Spain, Italy and the United States supplied samples that represented acute and convalescent COVID-19. PBMCs, B-cell-depleted T cells, or T cells were the source of the cDNA or gDNA that made up the material.

The length of the CDR3 is 13 residues. V lost 5 bases, J lost 4 bases, and 12 bases lay in between. Germline loops: CDR1 SGHRS, CDR2 YFSETQ. How the authors handled the data: For nucleated cells, counts were estimated from reference gene primer amplification. Data came from immunoSEQ multiplex PCR; TCRdb stores just in-frame clones and leaves some out. V, J and clone size were drawn from that table, and D and trimming were deduced from the DNA. The data contain some 290,000 clones, around 87% of them singletons. The chain uses TRBV5-1 and TRBJ1-1, with no clear D. The receptor's source is a man between 18 and 35 years old with active or convalescent COVID-19. The sequenced sample consisted of peripheral blood. CDR3 DNA: TGCGCCAGCAGACTGTCAGGTACCACTGAAGCTTTCTTT. Protein product: CASRLSGTTEAFF.